Below are 28 T cell receptor beta chains sequenced from a single sample in a study of blood T cells in healthy people across ages. The second PCR ran 7 to 11 cycles with a sample-barcoded 5' primer and J-beta primers. TCRdb fed the 5' RACE reads into MiXCR, producing one record per CDR3 protein. This table holds about 1.5 million distinct CDR3 sequences, 42% found once. Sequenced sample: blood. The receptor set was obtained from a young woman in good health.

This clonotype was seen a few times. The gene calls are TRBV12-5 and TRBJ1-2; D uncertain. The CDR3 contains 15 residues. V shed 7 bases and J shed 0 bases, with 15 bases lying between them. CDR1 and CDR2 from the germline V gene are LGHNT and FRNRAP. The CDR3 nucleotides read TGTGCTAGTGTAAACACCTACCCAGCTAACTATGGCTACACCTTC. Translation: CASVNTYPANYGYTF. The full variable domain, in which reference TRBV12-5 and TRBJ1-2 provide the parts outside the CDR3, is DARVTQTPRHKVTEMGQEVTMRCQPILGHNTVFWYRQTMMQGLELLAYFRNRAPLDDSGMPKDRFSAEMPDATLATLKIQPSEPRDSAVYFCASVNTYPANYGYTFGSGTRLTVV.

The chain has TRBV4-1 and TRBJ1-1; no definite D call. From germline, CDR1 is MGHRA and CDR2 YSYEKL. This CDR3 is built from 15 residues. Trimming removed 2 bases from V and 0 bases from J, with 10 bases in between. In DNA form, the CDR3 reads TGCGCCAGCAGCCAACGTACAAGGATGAACACTGAAGCTTTCTTT. Translating it yields CASSQRTRMNTEAFF.

V is TRBV25-1 and J is TRBJ2-4; 8 nucleotides agree with TRBD1. The J call is doubtful: the DNA matches TRBJ2-5 better. This CDR3 is 14 amino acids long. Germline CDR1 and CDR2: MGHDK and SYGVNS. The CDR3 protein is CASGRGRAPETQYF. CDR3 coding DNA: TGTGCCAGTGGCAGGGGGCGAGCCCCAGAGACCCAGTACTTC.

The chain combines TRBV27 with TRBJ2-3, with a tentative D call TRBD2 (6 bases). The germline V gene encodes CDR1 MNHEY and CDR2 SMNVEV (reference sequence). V was pared by 7 bases and J by 0 bases, with 11 bases between. This CDR3 region has 14 residues. CDR3 region: CASKEGTSTDTQYF. The CDR3 bases are TGTGCCAGCAAGGAGGGGACCAGCACAGATACGCAGTATTTT.

This chain connects TRBV9 to TRBJ1-2; TRBD1 is a possible D gene (6 bases). Germline V gene sequence: CDR1 SGDLS, CDR2 YYNGEE. Between the trimmed V and J ends, which lost 4 bases and 7 bases, there was a span of 17 bases. There are 14 residues in the CDR3. The CDR3 nucleotides are TGTGCCAGCAGCCACTCTGACGGGGGGCTTGGCTACACCTTC. It encodes CASSHSDGGLGYTF. The full variable domain, in which reference TRBV9 and TRBJ1-2 provide the parts outside the CDR3, is DSGVTQTPKHLITATGQRVTLRCSPRSGDLSVYWYQQSLDQGLQFLIQYYNGEERAKGNILERFSAQQFPDLHSELNLSSLELGDSALYFCASSHSDGGLGYTFGSGTRLTVV.

The J gene is TRBJ2-7, the V gene TRBV5-5; 7 bases are a match to TRBD1. Germline trimming cut 2 bases from V and 1 base from J; bases unmatched to any gene: 9. The CDR3 has 16 residues. Looked up from germline, CDR1 is SGHKS and CDR2 is YYEKEE (reference sequence). The CDR3 nucleotides read TGTGCCAGCAGCTTTTGGACAGGAGCGACTTCCTACGAGCAGTACTTC. Protein sequence: CASSFWTGATSYEQYF.

The V and J genes are TRBV18 and TRBJ2-5; possible D gene TRBD2, 6 bases. The J call may be mistaken, given a closer DNA end match to TRBJ2-7. Germline assignment: CDR1 KGHSH and CDR2 LQKENI. The CDR3 is 15 residues long. The CDR3 DNA sequence: TGTGCCAGCTCACCGGGCGGGACTGGGGAATACGAGCAGTACTTC. It yields the protein CASSPGGTGEYEQYF.

This clonotype appeared a few times. The rearrangement joins TRBV18 to TRBJ2-7; 8 bases map to TRBD1. The J call may be incorrect, as the DNA end agrees better with TRBJ2-5. The CDR3 has 14 residues. Germline values: CDR1 KGHSH, CDR2 LQKENI. The CDR3 DNA follows: TGTGCCAGCTCACCACGACAGGGGATAGAGACCCAGTACTTC. Amino acid sequence: CASSPRQGIETQYF.

Remarks on this clonotype: This clone may be a read error of a much larger clone one base away. The gene calls are TRBV5-1 and TRBJ1-2; D unclear. This CDR3 is built from 14 residues. Germline-derived CDR1 and CDR2 are SGHRS and YFSETQ. DNA of the CDR3: TGCGCCGGCAGCTTGGAAGTGAATAACTATGGCTACACCTTC. Encoded protein: CAGSLEVNNYGYTF.

The chain joins TRBV6-5 to TRBJ1-1, with D tentatively TRBD1 (5 bases). From germline, CDR1 is MNHEY and CDR2 SVGAGI. CDR3 length: 13 residues. The V end was cut by 7 bases, the J end by 7 bases, with 16 bases between. This CDR3 is CASTSIWGSEAFF. CDR3 in DNA: TGTGCCAGCACCAGCATATGGGGCAGTGAAGCTTTCTTT.

Comments on this clonotype: Compared with germline, one end of the junction differs, possibly owing to a read error. The V call is TRBV29-1, the J call TRBJ2-7; weak D call: TRBD1 (6 bases). The CDR3 spans 12 residues. Germline CDR1 is SQVTM and CDR2 is ANQGSEA. CDR3: CSVEQGRDEQYF. CDR3 coding DNA: TGCAGTGTTGAACAGGGACGGGACGAGCAGTACTTC.

This clonotype has only one observation. This sequence joins TRBV20-1 and TRBJ1-2; D is unclear. This CDR3 region has 14 residues. V was trimmed by 4 bases and J by 2 bases, leaving 14 bases between them. CDR1 and CDR2 from the germline V gene are DFQATT and SNEGSKA (reference sequence). CDR3 region: CSATGEGKNYGYTF. CDR3 DNA: TGCAGTGCTACCGGGGAGGGAAAGAACTATGGCTACACCTTC.

The sample holds a few counts of this clonotype. The rearrangement uses TRBV18 and TRBJ2-7, with D tentatively TRBD1 (5 bases). V shed 6 bases and J shed 7 bases, with 13 bases lying between them. The V gene's germline CDR1 is KGHSH and CDR2 LQKENI. The CDR3 length is 12 residues. The CDR3 sequence: CASSQKGDEQYF. Written as DNA, the CDR3 is TGTGCCAGCTCTCAAAAAGGGGATGAGCAGTACTTC.

The chain is built from TRBV6-2 or TRBV6-3 and TRBJ1-2; 9 bases agree with TRBD1. The CDR3 has 14 amino acids. Trimming took 6 bases from V and 7 from J; bases not matched to a gene: 9. CDR1 is MNHEY and CDR2 is SVGEGT in the germline V gene. CDR3 nucleotide sequence: TGTGCCAGCAGCCGGGACAGGGCTTCTAGTGGCTACACCTTC. It is translated as CASSRDRASSGYTF.

The chain uses TRBV20-1 and TRBJ1-5; D gene uncertain. Per germline, CDR1 DFQATT and CDR2 SNEGSKA (reference sequence). The CDR3 totals 14 residues. V lost 3 bases, J lost 1 base, and 10 bases lay in between. The CDR3 loop reads CSAREIRSNQPQHF. The CDR3 coding sequence is TGCAGTGCTAGGGAGATAAGGAGCAATCAGCCCCAGCATTTT.

This clonotype was seen a handful of times. The CDR3 protein is CASSTTGEAEQFF. The CDR3 DNA is TGTGCCAGCAGCACAACAGGGGAAGCTGAGCAGTTCTTC. J is TRBJ2-1 and V is TRBV7-9, with 7 bases aligning to TRBD1. Germline V CDR1 and CDR2: SEHNR, FQNEAQ (reference sequence). Trimming took 5 bases from V and 9 from J; bases not matched to a gene: 7. This CDR3 spans 13 amino acids.

This rearrangement joins TRBV12-3 or TRBV12-4 to TRBJ1-2, with TRBD1 matching over 8 bases. This CDR3 comprises 17 residues. Germline trimming cut 1 base from V and 4 bases from J; bases unmatched to any gene: 11. The CDR3 DNA is TGTGCCAGCAGTTTAGGGCAGGGGGCTCAAGCGGTCTATGGCTACACCTTC. Protein: CASSLGQGAQAVYGYTF.

The J gene is TRBJ2-7, the V gene TRBV6-1; 9 nucleotides align to TRBD2. Germline V gene lookup returns CDR1 MNHNS and CDR2 SASEGT. Trimming cost V 5 bases and J 6 bases; bases outside gene matches: 14. This CDR3 spans 16 amino acids. This CDR3 is CASSTPWAGGPTEQYF. The CDR3, as DNA: TGTGCCAGCAGTACCCCTTGGGCGGGAGGGCCGACCGAGCAGTACTTC.

The chain couples TRBV5-5 to TRBJ2-3; D not resolved. The V and J ends lost 0 bases and 8 bases respectively, with 7 bases between them. CDR1 SGHKS and CDR2 YYEKEE come from the germline V gene (reference sequence). This CDR3 has 12 residues. The CDR3, as DNA: TGTGCCAGCAGCTTGGGTTCCTTTACGCAGTATTTT. It codes for CASSLGSFTQYF.

V usage is TRBV29-1 and J usage is TRBJ2-1; D is possibly TRBD1 (6 bases). The germline V gene encodes CDR1 SQVTM and CDR2 ANQGSEA. V was trimmed by 7 bases and J by 13 bases, leaving 17 bases between them. The CDR3 runs to 11 residues. CDR3 loop: CSAQGWETQFF. CDR3 sequence (DNA): TGCAGCGCACAGGGTTGGGAGACCCAGTTCTTC.

This clonotype was detected a few times. The chain employs TRBV12-3 or TRBV12-4 and TRBJ2-1; 14 bases are shared with TRBD2. V trimming: 5 bases; J trimming: 1 base; junction bases outside the gene matches: 7. This CDR3 contains 18 residues. For the CDR3, the DNA is TGTGCCAGCAGTCCGGGACTAGCGGGGGAAGGGTCCTACAATGAGCAGTTCTTC. It specifies CASSPGLAGEGSYNEQFF.

J is TRBJ2-1 and V is TRBV10-3; TRBD2 agrees at 10 bases. This CDR3 region has 16 residues. The junction had 6 bases not matched to a gene; V was cut back by 0 bases and J by 7 bases. Germline V gives CDR1 ENHRY, CDR2 SYGVKD. This CDR3 is CAISESGSGGKNEQFF. The CDR3 nucleotides read TGTGCCATCAGTGAGTCGGGTAGCGGGGGGAAAAATGAGCAGTTCTTC.

This clonotype was observed a few times. The rearrangement links TRBV28 to TRBJ1-2; D gene uncertain. The germline V gene has CDR1 MDHEN and CDR2 SYDVKM. The CDR3 extends over 13 amino acids. Trimming shortened V by 5 bases and J by 5 bases, and 12 bases separated the two germline ends. CDR3 bases: TGTGCCAGCAGTGTTACCCCAGGATATGGCTACACCTTC. It specifies CASSVTPGYGYTF.

This chain uses TRBV4-2 with TRBJ1-3; no clear D. CDR1 and CDR2 (germline): LGHNA, YNFKEQ. Trimming took off 2 bases at V and 0 bases at J, with 11 bases between the two ends. This CDR3 is built from 16 residues. The CDR3 region is CASSQSVGSSGNTIYF. The CDR3 DNA is TGTGCCAGCAGCCAATCTGTCGGAAGCTCTGGAAACACCATATATTTT.

In this sample, this clonotype turned up many times. This rearrangement joins TRBV7-9 to TRBJ1-4; no firm D call. CDR3 length: 14 amino acids. The germline V gene encodes CDR1 SEHNR and CDR2 FQNEAQ (reference sequence). Trimming took 1 base from V and 4 from J, leaving 7 bases between them. CDR3 loop: CASSLGGFNEKLFF. The CDR3 DNA sequence: TGTGCCAGCAGCTTAGGTGGCTTTAATGAAAAACTGTTTTTT.

This clonotype was picked up a small number of times. The chain is built from TRBV28 and TRBJ2-7; D gene ambiguous. This CDR3 comprises 13 residues. Germline loops: CDR1 MDHEN, CDR2 SYDVKM. V dropped 6 bases and J dropped 5 bases, with 14 bases sitting between them. This CDR3 reads CASRETQNNEQYF. The CDR3 DNA follows: TGTGCCAGCAGGGAAACCCAGAACAACGAGCAGTACTTC.

V is TRBV12-3 or TRBV12-4 and J is TRBJ1-4; D ambiguous. Trimming took off 3 bases at V and 10 bases at J, with 12 bases between the two ends. This CDR3 has 13 residues. The CDR3 region has the DNA TGTGCCAGCAGTTTGGAGGGCGGCGGAAAACTGTTTTTT. It codes for CASSLEGGGKLFF.

This clonotype showed up just a few times. The genes are TRBV10-3 and TRBJ1-6; 7 nucleotides align to TRBD1. V gave up 4 bases and J gave up 10 bases; unmatched junction bases: 7. This CDR3 contains 14 residues. The V gene's germline CDR1 is ENHRY and CDR2 SYGVKD. The chain's CDR3 is CAISGGTVKSPLHF. The DNA of the CDR3 is TGTGCCATCAGTGGCGGGACAGTGAAATCACCCCTCCACTTT.